What follows are 17 T cell receptor beta chains derived from one specimen sequenced in a study of T cell repertoires in cytomegalovirus infection. These receptors lack a known antigen. TCRdb independently ran MiXCR on the reads; one entry per CDR3 protein. The sample consists of approximately 1,000,000 distinct CDR3 sequences, approximately 32% of them appearing once. Source: cultured CD8+ T cells from PBMCs, taken from culture after CMV antigen stimulation. Source of these receptors: a human donor in good health (CMV status not recorded). Some clones in this sample may be carry-over from other donors' samples.

In its sample, this clonotype was seen a few times. The chain joins TRBV7-9 to TRBJ1-4; D might be TRBD1 (5 bases). The CDR3 runs to 14 residues. Trimming took off 7 bases at V and 7 bases at J, with 16 bases between the two ends. The germline gives CDR1 SEHNR, CDR2 FQNEAQ (reference sequence). The CDR3 protein is CASMQGVAGEKLFF. The CDR3, as DNA: TGTGCCAGCATGCAGGGAGTGGCTGGTGAAAAACTGTTTTTT.

A remark on this clonotype: An end of the junction differs from the germline gene, which may be a read error. The chain has TRBV7-7 and TRBJ1-1, with D unclear. The CDR3 runs to 13 residues. Germline V lookup: CDR1 SSHAT, CDR2 FNYEAQ (reference sequence). CDR3 bases: TGTGCTAGCAGCTTCAGGAGTAACACTGAAGCTTTCTTT. It translates to CASSFRSNTEAFF.

This rearrangement joins TRBV7-2 to TRBJ2-2; unclear D gene. Trimming cost V 6 bases and J 4 bases, with 9 bases left between them. Germline V gives CDR1 SGHTA, CDR2 FQGNSA. The CDR3 extends over 13 amino acids. The CDR3 DNA sequence: TGTGCCAGCAGTCAGTTCCCCACCGGGGAGCTGTTTTTT. Translated: CASSQFPTGELFF.

The gene calls are TRBV19 and TRBJ1-2, with a weak D call TRBD1 (6 bases). This CDR3 spans 16 amino acids. Trimming shortened V by 5 bases and J by 0 bases, and 16 bases separated the two germline ends. Germline V gene sequence: CDR1 LNHDA, CDR2 SQIVND (reference sequence). CDR3 residues: CASSPRGPASNYGYTF. CDR3 sequence (DNA): TGTGCCAGTAGTCCCCGGGGGCCGGCTTCTAACTATGGCTACACCTTC.

Many counts were recorded for this clonotype. This chain uses TRBV7-6 with TRBJ1-6, with a tentative D call TRBD1 (5 bases). Trimming shortened V by 5 bases and J by 13 bases, and 24 bases separated the two germline ends. The V gene's germline CDR1 is SGHVS and CDR2 FNYEAQ. The CDR3 is 16 amino acids. The CDR3 spells CASSRGSGGEDFPLHF. The CDR3 nucleotides are TGTGCCAGCAGCCGAGGATCGGGGGGGGAAGATTTTCCCCTCCACTTT.

This clonotype was seen a handful of times. V gene TRBV6-5 combines with J gene TRBJ2-7, with 8 bases lining up with TRBD2. CDR1 is MNHEY and CDR2 is SVGAGI in the germline V gene. CDR3 size: 14 residues. V dropped 6 bases and J dropped 5; count of bases not matched to a gene: 9. The CDR3 DNA reads TGTGCCAGCAGCACCCGGGGGGGCCAGGACGAGCAGTACTTC. Protein product: CASSTRGGQDEQYF.

This chain connects TRBV13 to TRBJ2-7; D might be TRBD2 (5 bases). The V end lost 1 base, the J end lost 0 bases, and 16 bases lay between the germline ends. This CDR3 comprises 17 residues. Germline V lookup: CDR1 PRHDT, CDR2 FYEKMQ (reference sequence). The CDR3 here is CASSLVVPGSSSYEQYF. The CDR3 DNA reads TGTGCCAGCAGCTTAGTCGTCCCGGGATCGAGCTCCTACGAGCAGTACTTC.

The chain joins TRBV12-3 or TRBV12-4 to TRBJ2-2; 9 positions match TRBD1. This CDR3 is 20 amino acids long. V lost 3 bases, J lost 3 bases, and 17 bases stayed unmatched. The CDR3 DNA follows: TGTGCCAGCAGTTTTTACCCCCCATCGAGGACAGGGGTCGACACCGGGGAGCTGTTTTTT. It specifies CASSFYPPSRTGVDTGELFF.

The rearrangement uses TRBV4-2 and TRBJ2-3; D gene ambiguous. This CDR3 is 16 amino acids long. Trimming left V 2 bases short and J 5 bases short, with 17 bases between. Germline-derived CDR1 and CDR2 are LGHNA and YNFKEQ. In DNA form, the CDR3 reads TGTGCCAGCAGCCAAATTGTTGTATCCTCCATAGATACGCAGTATTTT. Its protein product is CASSQIVVSSIDTQYF.

The chain links TRBV7-9 to TRBJ2-7; TRBD1 might be the D (5 bases). Trimming removed 5 bases from V and 6 bases from J, with 11 bases in between. The germline CDR1 and CDR2 sequences are SEHNR and FQNEAQ (reference sequence). The CDR3 is made up of 12 amino acids. The CDR3 bases are TGTGCCAGCAGCAAAGGGGTAGGCGAGCAGTACTTC. Translated: CASSKGVGEQYF.

Regarding this clonotype: An end of the junction differs from the germline gene, which may be a read error. V gene TRBV7-6 combines with J gene TRBJ1-2; D gene uncertain. This CDR3 contains 12 residues. Germline CDR1 and CDR2: SGHVS and FNYEAQ. This CDR3 is CANSPLGYGYTF. CDR3 sequence (DNA): TGTGCCAACAGCCCCCTGGGATATGGCTACACCTTC. Combining the CDR3 with reference TRBV7-6 and TRBJ1-2 gives the whole variable domain GAGVSQSPRYKVTKRGQDVALRCDPISGHVSLYWYRQALGQGPEFLTYFNYEAQQDKSGLPNDRFSAERPEGSISTLTIQRTEQRDSAMYRCANSPLGYGYTFGSGTRLTVV.

Details on this clonotype: One junction end disagrees with the germline gene, perhaps due to a read error. The V gene is TRBV7-8, the J gene TRBJ2-1, with 10 bases identical to TRBD2. The CDR3 totals 16 residues. CDR1 and CDR2 from the germline V gene are SGHVS and FQNEAQ. Here the CDR3 reads CTSSLRTSGSDNEQFF. DNA for the CDR3: TGTACCAGCAGCCTTAGGACTAGCGGATCCGACAATGAGCAGTTCTTC.

The chain links TRBV7-6 to TRBJ2-7; no firm D call. Per germline, CDR1 SGHVS and CDR2 FNYEAQ. This CDR3 has 12 amino acids. V lost 2 bases and J lost 2, with 4 bases in between. DNA of the CDR3: TGTGCCAGCAGCTTAATGGCCTACGAGCAGTACGTC. This sequence encodes CASSLMAYEQYV.

The chain has TRBV12-3 or TRBV12-4 and TRBJ2-1; unclear D gene. This CDR3 is built from 15 residues. V lost 2 bases to trimming and J lost 7 bases, with 15 bases between them. CDR3 region: CASSLLDHLTNEQFF. The CDR3 region has the DNA TGTGCCAGCAGTTTACTAGACCATTTGACGAATGAGCAGTTCTTC.

The chain uses TRBV12-3 or TRBV12-4 and TRBJ2-2; TRBD2 matches at 7 bases. V lost 10 bases, J lost 6 bases, and 14 bases stayed unmatched. The CDR3 covers 15 residues. The CDR3 spells CAIRRSGVTAGELFF. In nucleotides, the CDR3 is TGTGCCATCAGGAGGAGCGGGGTAACGGCCGGGGAGCTGTTTTTT.

At least ten counts were recorded for this clonotype. This chain connects TRBV7-6 to TRBJ2-1, with a possible D match to TRBD1 (5 bases). There are 15 residues in the CDR3. Germline V CDR1 and CDR2: SGHVS, FNYEAQ. Trimming took 3 bases from V and 8 from J, leaving 17 bases between them. The DNA of the CDR3 is TGTGCCAGCAGCTTTCTCGCAGGGTCAGTCGATGAGCAGTTCTTC. It codes for CASSFLAGSVDEQFF. Full variable domain (outside the CDR3, taken from reference TRBV7-6 and TRBJ2-1): GAGVSQSPRYKVTKRGQDVALRCDPISGHVSLYWYRQALGQGPEFLTYFNYEAQQDKSGLPNDRFSAERPEGSISTLTIQRTEQRDSAMYRCASSFLAGSVDEQFFGPGTRLTVL.

This chain links TRBV24-1 with TRBJ2-1; D ambiguous. The CDR3 is 13 residues long. V dropped 6 bases and J dropped 6 bases, with 11 bases sitting between them. Germline lookup yields CDR1 KGHDR and CDR2 SFDVKD. The CDR3 sequence is CATSPFGSNEQFF. CDR3 nucleotide sequence: TGTGCCACCAGTCCCTTCGGAAGCAATGAGCAGTTCTTC.